The 30 T cell receptor beta chains below come from one sample, sequenced in a study of beta chain features in type 1 diabetes. The isolated RNA, all of it, was reverse transcribed, so expressed TCRB transcripts were what got sequenced. The data were produced by immunoSEQ multiplex PCR, yet TCRdb's version contains in-frame clones alone and is incomplete. The sample lists about 19,000 clones, around 50% occurring once. The material sequenced was stem cell memory CD4+ T cells from blood. Receptor source: a man between 18 and 29 years old in good health.

The V gene is TRBV29-1, the J gene TRBJ1-5, with D possibly matching TRBD1 (6 bases). Germline loops: CDR1 SQVTM, CDR2 ANQGSEA. Trimming removed 4 bases from V and 2 bases from J, with 15 bases in between. The CDR3 sequence is 15 residues long. The DNA of the CDR3 is TGCAGCGTTGGATCGTCAGGGGTAGGCAATCAGCCCCAGCATTTT. Translating gives CSVGSSGVGNQPQHF. Full variable domain (missing parts from reference TRBV29-1 and TRBJ1-5): SAVISQKPSRDICQRGTSLTIQCQVDSQVTMMFWYRQQPGQSLTLIATANQGSEATYESGFVIDKFPISRPNLTFSTLTVSNMSPEDSSIYLCSVGSSGVGNQPQHFGDGTRLSIL.

The J gene is TRBJ2-7, the V gene TRBV28; TRBD2 agrees at 7 bases. After removal of 9 bases from V and 1 base from J, the junction contained 15 bases not matched to a gene. The CDR3 sequence is 16 residues long. Germline-derived CDR1 and CDR2 are MDHEN and SYDVKM. The CDR3 sequence: CASQSPVSGISYEQYF. The CDR3 DNA is TGTGCCAGTCAGTCCCCAGTCAGCGGGATATCCTACGAGCAGTACTTC.

This clone has more than one count but fewer than ten. The chain recombines TRBV11-2 with TRBJ2-7; 11 bases fit TRBD2. Germline trimming cut 4 bases from V and 0 bases from J; bases unmatched to any gene: 11. Germline V gene data show CDR1 as SGHAT and CDR2 as FQNNGV. The CDR3 runs 18 residues. The chain's CDR3 is CASSSINRLAGTSYEQYF. DNA of the CDR3: TGTGCCAGCAGCTCCATAAATAGACTAGCGGGGACCTCCTACGAGCAGTACTTC.

The chain is built from TRBV19 and TRBJ2-1; tentative D call: TRBD2 (6 bases). V lost 4 bases to trimming and J lost 7 bases, with 11 bases between them. There are 13 residues in the CDR3. From germline, CDR1 is LNHDA and CDR2 SQIVND (reference sequence). The CDR3 spells CASSRGVWNEQFF. CDR3 sequence (DNA): TGTGCCAGTAGTAGGGGGGTATGGAATGAGCAGTTCTTC.

This clone was counted a few times. The V call is TRBV30, the J call TRBJ2-7; 8 bases align to TRBD1. Germline V gene lookup returns CDR1 GTSNPN and CDR2 SVGIG (reference sequence). V shed 3 bases and J 4 bases; nucleotides not matched to a gene: 11. The CDR3 runs 15 residues. CDR3 DNA sequence: TGTGCCTGGAGCCTGGAGACAGGGGATCGGTACGAGCAGTACTTC. Translated, it gives CAWSLETGDRYEQYF.

The CDR3 DNA follows: TGTGCCAGCTCACCGGGGGAGGAATCACCCCTCCACTTT. Protein: CASSPGEESPLHF. This chain connects TRBV18 to TRBJ1-6, with D possibly matching TRBD1 (5 bases). The V end lost 3 bases, the J end lost 10 bases, and 10 bases lay between the germline ends. In germline, CDR1 is KGHSH, CDR2 LQKENI. CDR3 length: 13 residues.

This clone was observed a few times. In DNA form, the CDR3 reads TGTGCCAGTAGTATAGTCGGGCAGGGGGCCTACAATGAGCAGTTCTTC. This sequence encodes CASSIVGQGAYNEQFF. The chain is built from TRBV19 and TRBJ2-1, with 7 positions matching TRBD1. The CDR3 runs 16 residues. Germline V gene lookup returns CDR1 LNHDA and CDR2 SQIVND (reference sequence). V shed 1 base and J 2 bases; nucleotides not matched to a gene: 5.

V gene TRBV28 combines with J gene TRBJ1-1; D is uncertain. Germline V gives CDR1 MDHEN, CDR2 SYDVKM. Trimming took 6 bases from V and 3 from J, leaving 8 bases between them. This CDR3 is 12 amino acids long. DNA for the CDR3: TGTGCCAGCAGCCGGAGGGACACTGAAGCTTTCTTT. It specifies CASSRRDTEAFF.

The chain is built from TRBV18 and TRBJ1-5; D remains unclear. Germline CDR1 is KGHSH and CDR2 is LQKENI. The CDR3 is 13 residues long. V gave up 3 bases and J gave up 7 bases, with 10 bases separating them. CDR3 in DNA: TGTGCCAGCTCACCCCGGGAGTCACAGCCCCAGCATTTT. Amino acids: CASSPRESQPQHF.

This clone came up a few times. V usage is TRBV7-3 and J usage is TRBJ2-2; TRBD1 agrees at 9 bases. V gave up 1 base and J gave up 3 bases; unmatched junction bases: 3. The CDR3 length is 16 residues. The germline gives CDR1 SGHTA, CDR2 FQGTGA. The CDR3 nucleotides are TGTGCCAGCAGCTTAAAGGGACAGGGATACACCGGGGAGCTGTTTTTT. It is translated as CASSLKGQGYTGELFF.

The V and J genes are TRBV5-4 and TRBJ2-2, with D perhaps TRBD1 (6 bases). V was shortened by 0 bases and J by 2 bases, with 11 bases between the two germline ends. CDR3 length: 16 amino acids. Germline CDR1 and CDR2: SGHNT and YYREEE (reference sequence). The chain's CDR3 is CASSLAGTFNTGELFF. The CDR3 DNA reads as TGTGCCAGCAGCTTGGCCGGGACATTTAACACCGGGGAGCTGTTTTTT.

A few counts support this clone. V is TRBV7-2 and J is TRBJ2-6; the D is unclear. V was cut by 5 bases and J by 3 bases, with 5 bases left in between. Germline values: CDR1 SGHTA, CDR2 FQGNSA. The CDR3 spans 13 residues. CDR3 residues: CASSPHGANVLTF. The CDR3 DNA is TGTGCCAGCAGCCCCCATGGGGCCAACGTCCTGACTTTC.

The rearrangement joins TRBV7-2 to TRBJ1-2; D gene unclear. The germline CDR1 and CDR2 sequences are SGHTA and FQGNSA. V was clipped by 3 bases and J by 6 bases, with 11 bases between them. The CDR3 loop spans 13 amino acids. In nucleotides, the CDR3 is TGTGCCAGCAGCTTTGGTACAGCAAATGGCTACACCTTC. Translated, it gives CASSFGTANGYTF.

The chain is built from TRBV28 and TRBJ2-2; D perhaps matches TRBD2 (5 bases). V gave up 7 bases and J gave up 6 bases, with 12 bases separating them. Germline CDR1 reads MDHEN; CDR2 reads SYDVKM. The length of the CDR3 is 13 residues. CDR3 coding DNA: TGTGCCAGCAACTTGATGCGGGCCGGGGAGCTGTTTTTT. This sequence encodes CASNLMRAGELFF.

The rearrangement links TRBV19 to TRBJ1-2; TRBD1 is a possible D gene (6 bases). Germline V gene sequence: CDR1 LNHDA, CDR2 SQIVND (reference sequence). The V and J ends lost 6 bases and 7 bases respectively, with 15 bases between them. The CDR3 has 13 amino acids. CDR3 residues: CASRPGQRTGYTF. Here the CDR3 DNA reads TGTGCCAGTAGGCCGGGACAACGCACTGGCTACACCTTC.

The chain joins TRBV5-5 to TRBJ1-2, with a weak D call TRBD1 (6 bases). Trimming left V 1 base short and J 5 bases short, with 15 bases between. Germline loops: CDR1 SGHKS, CDR2 YYEKEE (reference sequence). The CDR3 totals 15 residues. The DNA for the CDR3 is TGTGCCAGCAGCTTGTTTGGGGGCTTCCATTATGGCTACACCTTC. It is translated as CASSLFGGFHYGYTF. The entire variable domain, with the rest obtained from reference TRBV5-5 and TRBJ1-2, is as follows: DAGVTQSPTHLIKTRGQQVTLRCSPISGHKSVSWYQQVLGQGPQFIFQYYEKEERGRGNFPDRFSARQFPNYSSELNVNALLLGDSALYLCASSLFGGFHYGYTFGSGTRLTVV.

This chain joins TRBV5-4 and TRBJ1-2; D might be TRBD1 (5 bases). Deletions cut 4 bases from V and 6 bases from J, with 19 bases between. The CDR3 is made up of 15 amino acids. CDR1 and CDR2 (germline): SGHNT, YYREEE (reference sequence). The CDR3 spells CASSPGGGKGHGYTF. CDR3 coding DNA: TGTGCCAGCAGCCCTGGGGGGGGGAAGGGGCATGGCTACACCTTC.

This clone has just a few counts. CDR3 sequence: CAWSGDRVYGYTF. For the CDR3, the DNA is TGTGCCTGGAGTGGGGACAGGGTCTATGGCTACACCTTC. The chain links TRBV30 to TRBJ1-2; 9 bases are shared with TRBD1. Per germline, CDR1 GTSNPN and CDR2 SVGIG (reference sequence). The CDR3 sequence is 13 residues long. V lost 1 base and J lost 4; bases outside the gene matches: 1.

The chain recombines TRBV28 with TRBJ2-2; 16 bases match TRBD2. Germline CDR1 and CDR2: MDHEN and SYDVKM. This CDR3 has 19 amino acids. The ends lost 6 bases at V and 1 base at J; junction bases unmatched: 8. CDR3 DNA: TGTGCCAGCAGCCGTCCGGGACTAGCGGGAGGGAAGAACACCGGGGAGCTGTTTTTT. Translation: CASSRPGLAGGKNTGELFF.

The chain combines TRBV6-1 with TRBJ2-7; a possible D gene is TRBD1 (6 bases). Germline lookup yields CDR1 MNHNS and CDR2 SASEGT. The CDR3 has 16 residues. The V end lost 2 bases, the J end lost 5 bases, and 19 bases lay between the germline ends. DNA of the CDR3: TGTGCCAGCAGTGAAATCAGGGGTCTAGGGAAGGACGAGCAGTACTTC. This encodes CASSEIRGLGKDEQYF.

As for this clone: An end of the junction differs from the germline gene, which may be a read error. The rearrangement joins TRBV25-1 to TRBJ1-1; 7 nucleotides align to TRBD1. CDR3 length: 15 residues. CDR1 and CDR2 (germline): MGHDK, SYGVNS. The chain's CDR3 is CASSHDWTGAVEVFF. DNA of the CDR3: TGTGCCAGCAGCCATGATTGGACAGGAGCGGTCGAAGTTTTCTTT. The whole variable domain, filled in from reference TRBV25-1 and TRBJ1-1, reads EADIYQTPRYLVIGTGKKITLECSQTMGHDKMYWYQQDPGMELHLIHYSYGVNSTEKGDLSSESTVSRIRTEHFPLTLESARPSHTSQYLCASSHDWTGAVEVFFGQGTRLTVV.

This clone was seen a handful of times. The CDR3 here is CASSQAGGGRGGETQYF. For the CDR3, the DNA is TGTGCCAGCAGCCAAGCGGGAGGTGGGCGGGGAGGGGAGACCCAGTACTTC. The V call is TRBV4-2, the J call TRBJ2-5; the match to TRBD2 covers 7 bases. CDR3 length: 17 residues. V dropped 1 base and J dropped 5; count of bases not matched to a gene: 13. Looked up from germline, CDR1 is LGHNA and CDR2 is YNFKEQ.

This sequence joins TRBV11-1 and TRBJ2-5; D may be TRBD2 (5 bases). The CDR3 loop spans 15 amino acids. Germline assignment: CDR1 SGHAT and CDR2 FQDESV (reference sequence). The ends were cut back, 0 bases at V and 0 bases at J, with 8 bases in the middle. CDR3 bases: TGTGCCAGCAGCTTAGCGCCCGGGGACCAAGAGACCCAGTACTTC. It specifies CASSLAPGDQETQYF.

This clone counts as medium-sized. The V and J genes are TRBV7-2 and TRBJ2-5, with D uncertain. CDR1 is SGHTA, CDR2 FQGNSA, per germline. Trimming cost V 7 bases and J 1 base, with 4 bases left between them. The CDR3 is made up of 11 amino acids. CDR3: CASTSQETQYF. The CDR3 DNA follows: TGTGCCAGCACCTCCCAAGAGACCCAGTACTTC.

This clone was observed a handful of times. This chain joins TRBV29-1 and TRBJ2-1; TRBD2 aligns across 7 bases. Germline trimming cut 4 bases from V and 4 bases from J; bases unmatched to any gene: 7. Germline V gene lookup returns CDR1 SQVTM and CDR2 ANQGSEA. The CDR3 has 14 residues. Written as DNA, the CDR3 is TGCAGCGTTGGGGCGGGACTAACTTACAATGAGCAGTTCTTC. This gives the protein CSVGAGLTYNEQFF.

This clone was seen once. This chain links TRBV10-3 with TRBJ2-7; TRBD1 matches at 8 bases. The CDR3 consists of 13 residues. Losses at the gene ends were 8 bases for V and 1 base for J; bases not matched to a gene: 4. Per germline, CDR1 ENHRY and CDR2 SYGVKD. The CDR3 bases are TGTGCCATCGGGACAGGCGATTCCTACGAGCAGTACTTC. Translated, it gives CAIGTGDSYEQYF.

This chain joins TRBV19 and TRBJ1-1; 8 positions match TRBD1. CDR1 and CDR2 (germline): LNHDA, SQIVND (reference sequence). V dropped 5 bases and J dropped 1; count of bases not matched to a gene: 6. The CDR3 has 15 residues. CDR3 sequence (DNA): TGTGCCAGTAGTTTGCGGACAGGGCGGAACACTGAAGCTTTCTTT. Translating it yields CASSLRTGRNTEAFF.

The V and J genes are TRBV7-8 and TRBJ2-1; no clear D gene. The V gene's germline CDR1 is SGHVS and CDR2 FQNEAQ. V was pared by 1 base and J by 3 bases, with 10 bases between. The CDR3 totals 15 residues. CDR3 bases: TGTGCCAGCAGCTTAGATGGCGAGGACTACAATGAGCAGTTCTTC. Translating gives CASSLDGEDYNEQFF.

CDR3 in DNA: TGTGCCAGCAGCGGGACAGGGGGCACCGGGGAGCTGTTTTTT. Its protein product is CASSGTGGTGELFF. The chain uses TRBV7-2 and TRBJ2-2, with 11 bases that match TRBD1. Germline assignment: CDR1 SGHTA and CDR2 FQGNSA. Germline trimming cut 5 bases from V and 4 bases from J; bases unmatched to any gene: 0. The CDR3 sequence is 14 residues long.

This clone has a single count. This rearrangement joins TRBV5-5 to TRBJ2-7; 11 nucleotides match TRBD1. The CDR3 extends over 15 amino acids. The V gene end was trimmed by 4 bases and the J gene end by 6 bases; junction bases not matched to a gene: 9. The germline V gene has CDR1 SGHKS and CDR2 YYEKEE (reference sequence). The CDR3 is CASSPFGTGGSEQYF. As DNA, the CDR3 is TGTGCCAGCAGCCCGTTCGGGACAGGGGGATCCGAGCAGTACTTC.